Below, 14 T cell receptor beta chains from the same sample are listed, as sequenced in a study of T cell responses to AZD1222 COVID-19 vaccine. Sequenced by immunoSEQ multiplex PCR; TCRdb stores in-frame clones only, minus some. The sample records tens of thousands of clones, roughly 90% being singletons. Sequencing was performed on peripheral blood, taken 28 days after the second AZD1222 dose. All receptors derive from an adult who received the AZD1222 COVID-19 vaccine.

This clone occurred once. V and J are TRBV19 and TRBJ1-1; 10 bases map to TRBD1. V lost 3 bases and J lost 7; bases outside the gene matches: 8. CDR1 and CDR2 from the germline V gene are LNHDA and SQIVND (reference sequence). The CDR3 covers 15 residues. The CDR3: CASSISGTGVGEAFF. The CDR3 DNA reads TGTGCCAGTAGTATCTCCGGGACAGGGGTTGGTGAAGCTTTCTTT.

The V and J genes are TRBV5-1 and TRBJ1-1; D gene uncertain. The V and J ends lost 5 bases and 3 bases respectively, with 11 bases between them. There are 13 residues in the CDR3. Germline V CDR1 and CDR2: SGHRS, YFSETQ. CDR3 bases: TGCGCCAGCAGTCCTCCTGGGGACACTGAAGCTTTCTTT. It specifies CASSPPGDTEAFF.

This clone was recorded only once. The chain has TRBV28 and TRBJ2-1; D is possibly TRBD2 (6 bases). The CDR3 runs 16 residues. V lost 0 bases and J 0 bases, leaving 9 bases between the germline ends. From germline, CDR1 is MDHEN and CDR2 SYDVKM. The DNA of the CDR3 is TGTGCCAGCAGTTTATGGCGGGGTAGCTCCTACAATGAGCAGTTCTTC. Amino acids: CASSLWRGSSYNEQFF. Looking up the rest from reference TRBV28 and TRBJ2-1 gives the full variable domain: DVKVTQSSRYLVKRTGEKVFLECVQDMDHENMFWYRQDPGLGLRLIYFSYDVKMKEKGDIPEGYSVSREKKERFSLILESASTNQTSMYLCASSLWRGSSYNEQFFGPGTRLTVL.

This clone was counted a few times. The chain combines TRBV5-4 with TRBJ1-2, with D possibly TRBD1 on 6 matching bases. Germline assignment: CDR1 SGHNT and CDR2 YYREEE (reference sequence). The CDR3 length is 16 residues. V shed 0 bases and J shed 6 bases, with 18 bases lying between them. The CDR3 DNA sequence: TGTGCCAGCAGCTTGGGCCGCGGGGGGCAGGTAAATGGCTACACCTTC. It encodes CASSLGRGGQVNGYTF.

V and J are TRBV7-2 and TRBJ2-2; 9 nucleotides agree with TRBD2. With V trimmed by 6 bases and J by 5 bases, 7 bases remained unmatched. Germline V gene lookup returns CDR1 SGHTA and CDR2 FQGNSA. The CDR3 runs 15 residues. The CDR3 protein is CASRAGTSNTGELFF. The CDR3 DNA reads as TGTGCCAGCAGAGCCGGGACTAGCAATACCGGGGAGCTGTTTTTT. Full variable domain (remainder filled in from reference TRBV7-2 and TRBJ2-2): GAGVSQSPSNKVTEKGKDVELRCDPISGHTALYWYRQSLGQGLEFLIYFQGNSAPDKSGLPSDRFSAERTGGSVSTLTIQRTQQEDSAVYLCASRAGTSNTGELFFGEGSRLTVL.

This chain joins TRBV5-4 and TRBJ2-7; D uncertain. The CDR3 sequence is 10 residues long. Between the trimmed V and J ends, which lost 9 bases and 6 bases, there was a span of 10 bases. From germline, CDR1 is SGHNT and CDR2 YYREEE (reference sequence). DNA for the CDR3: TGTGCCAACTCTCTTGGCGAGCAGTACTTC. Its protein product is CANSLGEQYF.

The chain is built from TRBV11-3 and TRBJ2-4, with 7 nucleotides matching TRBD1. The CDR3 consists of 12 residues. Germline loops: CDR1 SGHNT, CDR2 YENEEA. Trimming took 6 bases from V and 8 from J; bases not matched to a gene: 4. In DNA form, the CDR3 reads TGTGCCAGCAGTCGAACAGGGGACATTCAGTACTTC. It translates to CASSRTGDIQYF.

This clone was counted once. The CDR3 is CASSIDTSDTQYF. The CDR3 DNA is TGTGCCAGCAGCATAGACACATCAGATACGCAGTATTTT. The V gene is TRBV7-9, the J gene TRBJ2-3; D gene unclear. Germline V gene sequence: CDR1 SEHNR, CDR2 FQNEAQ (reference sequence). Trimming pared 5 bases from V and 4 bases from J, leaving 10 bases between. This CDR3 comprises 13 residues.

This clone was seen just once. The chain uses TRBV5-4 and TRBJ1-3; D is possibly TRBD1 (6 bases). The CDR3 has 13 amino acids. The V and J ends lost 5 bases and 4 bases respectively, with 10 bases between them. Germline CDR1 reads SGHNT; CDR2 reads YYREEE (reference sequence). CDR3 loop: CASRDGTGNTIYF. In nucleotides, the CDR3 is TGTGCCAGCAGAGACGGGACAGGAAACACCATATATTTT.

The gene calls are TRBV28 and TRBJ1-6; 9 positions match TRBD1. This CDR3 spans 15 amino acids. V gave up 8 bases and J gave up 7 bases; unmatched junction bases: 9. Per the germline V gene, CDR1 is MDHEN and CDR2 is SYDVKM. The CDR3 here is CASLTPGQGNSPLHF. The CDR3 nucleotides read TGTGCCAGCCTCACGCCGGGACAGGGAAATTCACCCCTCCACTTT. The entire variable domain, with the rest obtained from reference TRBV28 and TRBJ1-6, is as follows: DVKVTQSSRYLVKRTGEKVFLECVQDMDHENMFWYRQDPGLGLRLIYFSYDVKMKEKGDIPEGYSVSREKKERFSLILESASTNQTSMYLCASLTPGQGNSPLHFGNGTRLTVT.

The chain recombines TRBV11-2 with TRBJ2-5, with D unclear. Germline CDR1 is SGHAT and CDR2 is FQNNGV. The CDR3 loop spans 13 amino acids. With 1 base removed from V and 7 bases from J, the gap between germline ends came to 10 bases. CDR3 in amino acids: CASSLVITRTQYF. The CDR3 DNA is TGTGCCAGCAGCTTAGTGATCACGCGGACCCAGTACTTC.

The V call is TRBV7-2, the J call TRBJ1-2, with D maybe TRBD1 (6 bases). This CDR3 contains 15 residues. The germline V and J ends were trimmed by 4 bases and 6 bases, with 18 bases remaining between them. Germline values: CDR1 SGHTA, CDR2 FQGNSA. DNA for the CDR3: TGTGCCAGCAGCTCCAGCAGGCCGGGGGGCAATGGCTACACCTTC. Translation gives CASSSSRPGGNGYTF.

The chain is built from TRBV18 and TRBJ2-7; D gene uncertain. Trimming stripped 5 bases from V and 1 base from J, with 9 bases between. The CDR3 covers 13 residues. CDR1 and CDR2 from the germline V gene are KGHSH and LQKENI. DNA for the CDR3: TGTGCCAGCTCAAAAGCTGGTTCCTACGAGCAGTACTTC. This encodes CASSKAGSYEQYF.

This chain links TRBV4-3 with TRBJ1-5; D gene ambiguous. The V end was cut by 0 bases, the J end by 7 bases, with 7 bases between. This CDR3 spans 13 amino acids. Germline lookup yields CDR1 LGHNA and CDR2 YSLEER. CDR3 sequence (DNA): TGCGCCAGCAGCCAAGAAGTGTGGCAGCCCCAGCATTTT. It specifies CASSQEVWQPQHF.